This T cell receptor beta chain was retrieved from a study of siplizumab effects on memory and regulatory T cells. Study observations and caveats: Treatment with siplizumab left mappable alloreactive CD4+ clones averaging approximately 69% Treg-derived, compared with approximately 25% in controls. Suppressive function of proliferating Tregs from siplizumab cultures was not confirmed.

This CDR3 region has 14 residues. In germline, CDR1 is MNHNS, CDR2 SASEGT. Between the trimmed V and J ends, which lost 3 bases and 2 bases, there was a span of 8 bases. Clones were sequenced by immunoSEQ multiplex PCR, and TCRdb holds only the in-frame ones, with some missing. This table has about 100,000 clones, around 90% appearing once. About this clone: Its antigen remains unknown.

Sequencing used non-Treg CD4+ T cells sorted from blood. This chain links TRBV6-1 with TRBJ1-5; D is possibly TRBD1 (5 bases). The clonotype was recovered from a human donor in good health. CDR3 in DNA: TGTGCCAGCAGTGATCGGGGGGGCAATCAGCCCCAGCATTTT. Translated, it gives CASSDRGGNQPQHF.